This TCR beta chain was obtained from a study of cytomegalovirus exposure and HLA in healthy donors. General study results and limits: Most TCR sequences showed up rarely, but some public TCRs showed up in many donors. It was 150 to 200 TCR beta chains that were listed as cytomegalovirus-associated. Follow-up analysis later connected one missense variant in DCLRE1C with trimming of TCR beta V- and J-genes.

Though probably carrying unrecorded immune exposures, donors were nominally healthy at sampling. As to this clone: The target antigen is unknown.

This CDR3 comprises 17 residues. J gave up 0 bases and V 7 bases, and 9 bases lay outside the gene matches. The PCR made use of 60 Vbeta and 13 Jbeta primers. Using immunoSEQ multiplex PCR, the repertoire was profiled, and TCRdb retains in-frame clones only, with some absent. The data hold roughly 100,000 clones, with over 70% observed a single time. The sequence was obtained from a woman aged 40 to 55 in good health and CMV-seropositive. The chain combines TRBV6-7 with TRBJ1-6; TRBD1 matches at 7 bases. Being an ORF, TRBV6-7 has a function that is uncertain. Input material: PBMCs. In DNA form, the CDR3 reads TGTGCCAGCAATCCTCCGGGACAGAACTCCTATAATTCACCCCTCCACTTT. It codes for CASNPPGQNSYNSPLHF.